This T cell receptor (beta chain) came from a study of T cell responses to AZD1222 COVID-19 vaccine. The assay was immunoSEQ multiplex PCR, and TCRdb's table has in-frame clones only and misses some. Of 100,000 or so clones listed, about 86% are singletons. The germline CDR1 and CDR2 sequences are MNHEY and SVGAGI. V was cut by 7 bases and J by 4 bases, with 11 bases left in between. The CDR3 consists of 14 residues. This TCR derives from an adult in good health. Sequenced material: peripheral blood, taken on day 0 of AZD1222 vaccination. V usage is TRBV6-5 and J usage is TRBJ2-6, with unresolved D. The chain's CDR3 is CASKKGPGANVLTF. The CDR3 DNA follows: TGTGCCAGCAAAAAGGGTCCAGGGGCCAACGTCCTGACTTTC.